This is a list of T cell receptor beta chains from one sample in a study of T cell responses to AZD1222 COVID-19 vaccine. Clones were sequenced by immunoSEQ multiplex PCR, and TCRdb holds only the in-frame ones, with some missing. Here the sample spans about 110,000 clones, roughly 86% being singletons. Sequenced material: peripheral blood, taken on day 0 of AZD1222 vaccination. These receptors were taken from an adult in good health. CDR3s include the opening cysteine and the closing phenylalanine or tryptophan. Fields, in order: D gene, V gene, clone size, J gene, CDR3 protein, CDR3 DNA. The D gene is left open where the match is weak. The size entry is marked missing in some rows and otherwise reads once, few, many or a size class.

D gene: TRBD1
V gene: TRBV30
clone size: .
J gene: TRBJ2-6
CDR3 protein: CAWSATGGGSGANVLTF
CDR3 DNA: TGTGCCTGGAGTGCCACAGGGGGCGGTTCAGGGGCCAACGTCCTGACTTTC

D gene: .
V gene: TRBV11-2
clone size: .
J gene: TRBJ2-3
CDR3 protein: CASSFSYRETDTQYF
CDR3 DNA: TGTGCCAGCAGCTTTAGTTACCGGGAGACAGATACGCAGTATTTT

D gene: .
V gene: TRBV21-1
clone size: .
J gene: TRBJ1-2
CDR3 protein: CASSPDREWYGYTF
CDR3 DNA: TGTGCCAGCAGCCCCGACAGGGAGTGGTATGGCTACACCTTC

D gene: .
V gene: TRBV19
clone size: few
J gene: TRBJ1-2
CDR3 protein: CASSSLPGPQAFGYTF
CDR3 DNA: TGTGCCAGTAGTTCCCTCCCGGGACCTCAGGCCTTCGGCTACACCTTC

D gene: .
V gene: TRBV6-5
clone size: .
J gene: TRBJ2-5
CDR3 protein: CASSYRGGDEETQYF
CDR3 DNA: TGTGCCAGCAGTTACAGGGGAGGAGACGAAGAGACCCAGTACTTC

D gene: TRBD2
V gene: TRBV5-6
clone size: .
J gene: TRBJ2-7
CDR3 protein: CASSSIPGRGDQYF
CDR3 DNA: TGTGCCAGCAGCTCTATCCCCGGGAGGGGGGATCAGTACTTC

D gene: TRBD1
V gene: TRBV9
clone size: .
J gene: TRBJ1-6
CDR3 protein: CASSVEGAGPLHF
CDR3 DNA: TGTGCCAGCAGCGTAGAGGGGGCCGGACCCCTCCACTTT

D gene: TRBD1
V gene: TRBV6-1
clone size: .
J gene: TRBJ2-4
CDR3 protein: CASSDTGTVQYF
CDR3 DNA: TGTGCCAGCAGTGACACGGGGACAGTGCAGTACTTC

D gene: TRBD1
V gene: TRBV6-5
clone size: .
J gene: TRBJ1-5
CDR3 protein: CASSLGQSNQPQHF
CDR3 DNA: TGTGCCAGCAGTTTGGGACAGAGCAATCAGCCCCAGCATTTT

D gene: TRBD1
V gene: TRBV28
clone size: once
J gene: TRBJ1-3
CDR3 protein: CASSTQGGDGNTIYF
CDR3 DNA: TGTGCCAGCAGTACACAGGGGGGAGATGGAAACACCATATATTTT

D gene: TRBD1
V gene: TRBV2
clone size: .
J gene: TRBJ2-1
CDR3 protein: CASKVDRTNEQFF
CDR3 DNA: TGTGCCAGCAAGGTGGACAGGACCAATGAGCAGTTCTTC

D gene: .
V gene: TRBV19
clone size: .
J gene: TRBJ1-6
CDR3 protein: CASNLGRQANSPLHF
CDR3 DNA: TGTGCCAGTAACCTAGGCCGACAGGCCAATTCACCCCTCCACTTT

D gene: TRBD1
V gene: TRBV3-1/TRBV3-2
clone size: once
J gene: TRBJ1-4
CDR3 protein: CASSQDGDRIEKLFF
CDR3 DNA: TGTGCCAGCAGCCAAGATGGGGACAGGATTGAAAAACTGTTTTTT

D gene: TRBD2
V gene: TRBV3-1/TRBV3-2
clone size: .
J gene: TRBJ2-1
CDR3 protein: CASSRAGGPNEQFF
CDR3 DNA: TGTGCCAGCAGCCGGGCGGGGGGGCCGAATGAGCAGTTCTTC

D gene: .
V gene: TRBV30
clone size: .
J gene: TRBJ1-5
CDR3 protein: CAWSGEVGNQPQHF
CDR3 DNA: TGTGCCTGGAGTGGGGAAGTCGGCAATCAGCCCCAGCATTTT

D gene: .
V gene: TRBV5-1
clone size: once
J gene: TRBJ2-2
CDR3 protein: CASSLERDRGTGELFF
CDR3 DNA: TGCGCCAGCAGCTTGGAACGGGATCGGGGCACCGGGGAGCTGTTTTTT

D gene: TRBD1
V gene: TRBV7-2
clone size: .
J gene: TRBJ1-2
CDR3 protein: CASSRQGGGYGYTF
CDR3 DNA: TGTGCCAGCAGCCGCCAAGGGGGCGGGTATGGCTACACCTTC

D gene: TRBD2
V gene: TRBV25-1
clone size: .
J gene: TRBJ2-3
CDR3 protein: CASSQGEGRPTDTQYF
CDR3 DNA: TGTGCCAGCAGTCAAGGGGAGGGTAGGCCCACAGATACGCAGTATTTT

D gene: .
V gene: TRBV11-2
clone size: few
J gene: TRBJ1-2
CDR3 protein: CASSLSLRNYGYTF
CDR3 DNA: TGTGCCAGCAGCTTATCTTTAAGAAACTATGGCTACACCTTC

D gene: TRBD2
V gene: TRBV3-1/TRBV3-2
clone size: .
J gene: TRBJ2-1
CDR3 protein: CASSQERGAGRHEQFF
CDR3 DNA: TGTGCCAGCAGCCAAGAGCGGGGGGCGGGAAGGCATGAGCAGTTCTTC

D gene: .
V gene: TRBV4-1
clone size: .
J gene: TRBJ1-2
CDR3 protein: CASSQDDGGHGYTF
CDR3 DNA: TGCGCCAGCAGCCAAGATGACGGTGGCCATGGCTACACCTTC

D gene: TRBD1
V gene: TRBV28
clone size: .
J gene: TRBJ2-7
CDR3 protein: CASRVSGGVYEQYF
CDR3 DNA: TGTGCCAGCAGGGTATCAGGGGGCGTCTACGAGCAGTACTTC

D gene: TRBD1
V gene: TRBV11-2
clone size: .
J gene: TRBJ1-3
CDR3 protein: CASSLMGGDRKKAGNTIYF
CDR3 DNA: TGTGCCAGCAGCTTAATGGGGGGGGACAGGAAGAAGGCTGGAAACACCATATATTTT

D gene: TRBD2
V gene: TRBV7-3
clone size: .
J gene: TRBJ2-1
CDR3 protein: CASSLKGGLGLNEQFF
CDR3 DNA: TGTGCCAGCAGCTTAAAAGGGGGACTAGGACTAAATGAGCAGTTCTTC

D gene: .
V gene: TRBV7-2
clone size: .
J gene: TRBJ1-6
CDR3 protein: CASSLEGSYNSPLHF
CDR3 DNA: TGTGCCAGCAGCTTAGAAGGCTCCTATAATTCACCCCTCCACTTT

D gene: .
V gene: TRBV24-1
clone size: .
J gene: TRBJ1-5
CDR3 protein: CATSVNNQPQHF
CDR3 DNA: TGTGCCACCAGTGTCAACAATCAGCCCCAGCATTTT

D gene: .
V gene: TRBV11-3
clone size: .
J gene: TRBJ2-1
CDR3 protein: CASSLDYSEQFF
CDR3 DNA: TGTGCCAGCAGCTTAGACTACAGTGAGCAGTTCTTC

D gene: .
V gene: TRBV27
clone size: .
J gene: TRBJ1-1
CDR3 protein: CANSPGSNTEAFF
CDR3 DNA: TGTGCCAACAGTCCCGGGTCGAACACTGAAGCTTTCTTT

D gene: .
V gene: TRBV4-1
clone size: .
J gene: TRBJ1-2
CDR3 protein: CASSQPSRTVNYGYTF
CDR3 DNA: TGCGCCAGCAGCCAACCTTCGAGGACAGTAAACTATGGCTACACCTTC

D gene: .
V gene: TRBV4-1
clone size: .
J gene: TRBJ2-7
CDR3 protein: CASSQEVGNGAYEQYF
CDR3 DNA: TGCGCCAGCAGCCAAGAAGTAGGGAACGGTGCCTACGAGCAGTACTTC

D gene: .
V gene: TRBV11-2
clone size: .
J gene: TRBJ1-2
CDR3 protein: CASSSGTESGYTF
CDR3 DNA: TGTGCCAGCAGCTCCGGGACTGAAAGTGGCTACACCTTC

D gene: .
V gene: TRBV2
clone size: .
J gene: TRBJ2-7
CDR3 protein: CASGQHSYEQYF
CDR3 DNA: TGTGCCAGCGGACAGCACTCCTACGAGCAGTACTTC

D gene: TRBD1
V gene: TRBV29-1
clone size: .
J gene: TRBJ1-5
CDR3 protein: CSVAGTGDDQPQHF
CDR3 DNA: TGCAGCGTTGCGGGGACAGGGGACGATCAGCCCCAGCATTTT

D gene: .
V gene: TRBV27
clone size: .
J gene: TRBJ1-6
CDR3 protein: CASSLWTDSPLHF
CDR3 DNA: TGTGCCAGCAGTTTGTGGACGGATTCACCCCTCCACTTT

D gene: .
V gene: TRBV3-1/TRBV3-2
clone size: .
J gene: TRBJ1-5
CDR3 protein: CASSQDLSSYQPQHF
CDR3 DNA: TGTGCCAGCAGCCAAGATCTTTCCAGTTATCAGCCCCAGCATTTT

D gene: TRBD2
V gene: TRBV2
clone size: .
J gene: TRBJ2-3
CDR3 protein: CASRGGTDTQYF
CDR3 DNA: TGTGCCAGCAGGGGAGGGACAGATACGCAGTATTTT

D gene: .
V gene: TRBV2
clone size: .
J gene: TRBJ1-1
CDR3 protein: CASTRYDVNTEAFF
CDR3 DNA: TGTGCCAGCACCAGATATGACGTGAACACTGAAGCTTTCTTT

D gene: .
V gene: TRBV5-5
clone size: .
J gene: TRBJ1-2
CDR3 protein: CASSIQGDGYTF
CDR3 DNA: TGTGCCAGCAGCATTCAGGGCGATGGCTACACCTTC

D gene: .
V gene: TRBV5-1
clone size: .
J gene: TRBJ2-5
CDR3 protein: CVSSLTGRETQYF
CDR3 DNA: TGCGTCAGCAGCTTGACAGGGAGGGAGACCCAGTACTTC

D gene: TRBD2
V gene: TRBV19
clone size: .
J gene: TRBJ2-5
CDR3 protein: CASSIWASGDQETQYF
CDR3 DNA: TGTGCCAGTAGTATATGGGCTAGCGGGGATCAAGAGACCCAGTACTTC

D gene: .
V gene: TRBV5-6
clone size: .
J gene: TRBJ2-7
CDR3 protein: CASSLPGASSYEQYF
CDR3 DNA: TGTGCCAGCAGCCTCCCCGGGGCGAGCTCCTACGAGCAGTACTTC

D gene: .
V gene: TRBV2
clone size: .
J gene: TRBJ2-1
CDR3 protein: CASKKDTYNEQFF
CDR3 DNA: TGTGCCAGCAAGAAGGACACCTACAATGAGCAGTTCTTC

D gene: .
V gene: TRBV28
clone size: .
J gene: TRBJ2-5
CDR3 protein: CASRKAHGETQYF
CDR3 DNA: TGTGCCAGCAGGAAGGCCCACGGGGAGACCCAGTACTTC

D gene: TRBD1
V gene: TRBV2
clone size: .
J gene: TRBJ2-6
CDR3 protein: CAWGGQGSGANVLTF
CDR3 DNA: TGTGCCTGGGGAGGACAGGGCTCTGGGGCCAACGTCCTGACTTTC

D gene: .
V gene: TRBV5-1
clone size: .
J gene: TRBJ2-7
CDR3 protein: CASSLAQVASYEQYF
CDR3 DNA: TGCGCCAGCAGCTTGGCGCAGGTGGCCAGCTACGAGCAGTACTTC

D gene: .
V gene: TRBV27
clone size: .
J gene: TRBJ1-2
CDR3 protein: CASSLMGGKGPRRYGYTF
CDR3 DNA: TGTGCCAGCAGTTTAATGGGGGGTAAAGGTCCTAGGAGGTATGGCTACACCTTC

D gene: .
V gene: TRBV6-5
clone size: .
J gene: TRBJ1-2
CDR3 protein: CASSYSRVSVGYTF
CDR3 DNA: TGTGCCAGCAGTTACTCGAGGGTTTCCGTGGGCTACACCTTC

D gene: .
V gene: TRBV30
clone size: .
J gene: TRBJ1-1
CDR3 protein: CAWSATTGNTEAFF
CDR3 DNA: TGTGCCTGGAGCGCTACGACAGGGAACACTGAAGCTTTCTTT